A single sample is the source of the 12 T cell receptor beta chains below, sequenced in a study of blood T cell repertoires in COVID-19. Sequencing was performed with immunoSEQ multiplex PCR; in TCRdb, only in-frame clones are kept and a portion is missing. The sample carries 180,000 or so clones, about 84% recorded once. Source material: PBMCs or T cells enriched from blood (not recorded which). Receptor source: a man aged 35-49 years with acute COVID-19.

The chain links TRBV5-1 to TRBJ2-2; 7 bases are shared with TRBD2. The CDR3 is 18 amino acids. The germline gives CDR1 SGHRS, CDR2 YFSETQ. V lost 3 bases to trimming and J lost 3 bases; unmatched junction nucleotides: 14. CDR3 loop: CASSWAQYGRTYTGELFF. The CDR3 DNA reads TGCGCCAGCAGCTGGGCCCAATACGGGAGGACCTACACCGGGGAGCTGTTTTTT.

The chain recombines TRBV29-1 with TRBJ2-7; D might be TRBD2 (5 bases). V shed 3 bases and J shed 7 bases, with 16 bases lying between them. Germline CDR1 and CDR2: SQVTM and ANQGSEA. This CDR3 region has 13 residues. Written as DNA, the CDR3 is TGCAGCGTTGAGATCACAGCCCGGGGAGAGCAGTACTTC. Translation gives CSVEITARGEQYF.

The chain uses TRBV28 and TRBJ2-1; D not certain. Germline lookup yields CDR1 MDHEN and CDR2 SYDVKM. V was pared by 2 bases and J by 2 bases, with 7 bases between. This CDR3 region has 14 residues. CDR3 region: CASSLISPYNEQFF. CDR3 sequence (DNA): TGTGCCAGCAGTTTAATTAGCCCCTACAATGAGCAGTTCTTC.

The chain combines TRBV15 with TRBJ2-2, with TRBD2 as a possible D gene (6 bases). Trimming took off 3 bases at V and 6 bases at J, with 14 bases between the two ends. This CDR3 is built from 15 residues. Germline V CDR1 and CDR2: LNHNV, YYDKDF (reference sequence). The CDR3 sequence: CATSRGDLGPGELFF. The CDR3 nucleotides are TGTGCCACCAGCAGGGGGGACTTGGGGCCCGGGGAGCTGTTTTTT.

J is TRBJ1-4 and V is TRBV18; 8 bases line up with TRBD1. The CDR3 runs 16 residues. The J segment lost 4 bases and the V segment lost 6 bases, leaving 10 bases of the junction unmatched. Germline CDR1 KGHSH, CDR2 LQKENI. The CDR3: CASSLSQGQDNEKLFF. CDR3 bases: TGTGCCAGCTCCCTCTCCCAGGGACAGGATAATGAAAAACTGTTTTTT.

The rearrangement uses TRBV21-1 and TRBJ2-1; the table names TRBD2, a call not compared with the DNA. TRBV21-1 is flagged as a pseudogene. The CDR3 totals 18 residues. The CDR3 DNA follows: TGTGCCAGCAGCATTCCCAGTAGCGGGATGAGCTCCTACAATGAGCAGTTCTTC. Encoded protein: CASSIPSSGMSSYNEQFF.

V and J are TRBV19 and TRBJ1-1; D is possibly TRBD1 (5 bases). CDR1 and CDR2 (germline): LNHDA, SQIVND (reference sequence). This CDR3 spans 14 amino acids. The V gene lost 5 bases and the J gene lost 8 bases, with 18 bases spanning the gap. Here the CDR3 DNA reads TGTGCCAGTAGTGCAACTGGAGGGACCGGGGAAGCTTTCTTT. It encodes CASSATGGTGEAFF.

The V and J genes are TRBV19 and TRBJ2-7; perhaps TRBD2 as D (6 bases). The germline gives CDR1 LNHDA, CDR2 SQIVND (reference sequence). This CDR3 contains 15 residues. Trimming removed 6 bases at V and 0 bases at J, with 15 bases between. CDR3 protein: CASRGGALSSYEQYF. The CDR3 nucleotides are TGTGCCAGTAGGGGGGGAGCGCTAAGCTCCTACGAGCAGTACTTC.

The rearrangement joins TRBV19 to TRBJ2-1, with 7 positions matching TRBD2. Germline values: CDR1 LNHDA, CDR2 SQIVND (reference sequence). The length of the CDR3 is 15 residues. The V and J ends lost 9 bases and 8 bases, in that order; junction bases with no gene match: 16. The DNA of the CDR3 is TGTGCCAGCAAGAGGTTGGCGGGAGTTTTCGATGAGCAGTTCTTC. Protein: CASKRLAGVFDEQFF.

This chain uses TRBV25-1 with TRBJ2-7, with 7 positions matching TRBD1. Germline CDR1 and CDR2: MGHDK and SYGVNS. CDR3 length: 12 residues. The junction had 1 base not matched to a gene; V was cut back by 3 bases and J by 5 bases. The CDR3 DNA follows: TGTGCCAGCAGTGACGGGACAGACGAGCAGTACTTC. Protein sequence: CASSDGTDEQYF.

The rearrangement uses TRBV3-1 (or the pseudogene TRBV3-2) and TRBJ1-2; D may be TRBD1 (5 bases). Trimming cost V 4 bases and J 3 bases, with 15 bases left between them. The CDR3 sequence is 15 residues long. CDR1 is LGHDT, CDR2 YNNKEL, per germline (reference sequence). CDR3 sequence reads: CASSPSDAGHYGYTF. The CDR3 bases are TGTGCCAGCAGCCCCTCGGATGCGGGACACTATGGCTACACCTTC.

The rearrangement joins TRBV5-8 to TRBJ2-3; D might be TRBD1 (5 bases). Germline-derived CDR1 and CDR2 are SGHTS and YDEGEE. The CDR3 is 13 amino acids. Trimming stripped 4 bases from V and 4 bases from J, with 10 bases between. The CDR3 DNA reads TGTGCCAGCAGCGTAAGGGGCGCAGATACGCAGTATTTT. It is translated as CASSVRGADTQYF.